This T cell receptor beta chain was profiled in a study of blood T cell repertoires in COVID-19. Produced via immunoSEQ multiplex PCR; TCRdb's table is partial and in-frame only. The sample has 200,000 to 250,000 clones, roughly 85% seen once. CDR1 and CDR2 from the germline V gene are SNHLY and FYNNEI. This CDR3 comprises 14 residues. Trimming shortened V by 4 bases and J by 4 bases, and 13 bases separated the two germline ends. The chain couples TRBV2 to TRBJ1-1; D remains unclear. The sequence derives from a man between 45 and 60 years old with COVID-19, enrolled during active disease. Sequencing was carried out using peripheral blood. The CDR3 is CASSVQTTFTEAFF. The CDR3 coding sequence is TGTGCCAGCAGTGTACAAACCACGTTCACTGAAGCTTTCTTT.